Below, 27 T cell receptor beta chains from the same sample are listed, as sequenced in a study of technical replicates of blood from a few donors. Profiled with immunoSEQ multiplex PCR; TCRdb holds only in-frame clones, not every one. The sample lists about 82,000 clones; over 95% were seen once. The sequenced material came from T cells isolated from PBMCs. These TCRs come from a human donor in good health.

The CDR3 here is CASSSQREFFEQYF. DNA of the CDR3: TGTGCCAGTAGTTCCCAGCGGGAGTTTTTCGAGCAGTACTTC. The V call is TRBV19, the J call TRBJ2-7; 8 bases fit TRBD2. The CDR3 is made up of 14 amino acids. V trimming: 5 bases; J trimming: 6 bases; junction bases outside the gene matches: 9. Germline CDR1 and CDR2: LNHDA and SQIVND (reference sequence).

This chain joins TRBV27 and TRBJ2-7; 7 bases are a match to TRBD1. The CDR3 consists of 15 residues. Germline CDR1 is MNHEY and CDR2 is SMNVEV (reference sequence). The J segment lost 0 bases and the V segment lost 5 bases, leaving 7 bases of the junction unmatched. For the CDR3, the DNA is TGTGCCAGCAGTCCGAAAGGGACAGACTCCTACGAGCAGTACTTC. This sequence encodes CASSPKGTDSYEQYF.

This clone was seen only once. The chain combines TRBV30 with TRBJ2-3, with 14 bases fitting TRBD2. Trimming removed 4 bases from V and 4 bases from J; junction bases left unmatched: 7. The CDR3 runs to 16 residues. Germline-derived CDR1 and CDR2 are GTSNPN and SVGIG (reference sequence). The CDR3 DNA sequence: TGTGCCTGGATCCCCGGGACTAGCGGGAGAGCAGATACGCAGTATTTT. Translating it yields CAWIPGTSGRADTQYF.

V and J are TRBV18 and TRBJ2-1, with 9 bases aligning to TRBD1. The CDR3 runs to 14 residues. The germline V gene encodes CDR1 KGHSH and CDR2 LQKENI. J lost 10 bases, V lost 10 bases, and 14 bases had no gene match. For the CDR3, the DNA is TGTGCCACCAAGTCTACACAGGGGGCCTGGGAGCAGTTCTTC. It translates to CATKSTQGAWEQFF.

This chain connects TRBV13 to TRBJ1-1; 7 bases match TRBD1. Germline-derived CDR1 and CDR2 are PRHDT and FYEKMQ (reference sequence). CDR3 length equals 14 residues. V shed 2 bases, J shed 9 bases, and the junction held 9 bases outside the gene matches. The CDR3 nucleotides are TGTGCCAGCAGCTTAAGAGGGGGCGAAGGCCAAGCTTTCTTT. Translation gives CASSLRGGEGQAFF.

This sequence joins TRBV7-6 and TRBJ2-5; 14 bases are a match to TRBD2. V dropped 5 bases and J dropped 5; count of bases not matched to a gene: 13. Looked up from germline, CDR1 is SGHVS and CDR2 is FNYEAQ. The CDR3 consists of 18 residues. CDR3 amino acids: CASSRKTSGRAFPETQYF. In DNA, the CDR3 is TGTGCCAGCAGCCGTAAGACTAGCGGGAGGGCCTTCCCGGAGACCCAGTACTTC. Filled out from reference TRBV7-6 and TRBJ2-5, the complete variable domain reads GAGVSQSPRYKVTKRGQDVALRCDPISGHVSLYWYRQALGQGPEFLTYFNYEAQQDKSGLPNDRFSAERPEGSISTLTIQRTEQRDSAMYRCASSRKTSGRAFPETQYFGPGTRLLVL.

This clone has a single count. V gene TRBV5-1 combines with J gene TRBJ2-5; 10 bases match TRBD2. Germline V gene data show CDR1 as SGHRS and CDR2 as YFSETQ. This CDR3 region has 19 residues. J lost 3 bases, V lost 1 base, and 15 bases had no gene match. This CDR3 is CASSLWLAGVGTGEETQYF. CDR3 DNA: TGCGCCAGCAGCTTGTGGCTAGCGGGAGTCGGTACCGGGGAAGAGACCCAGTACTTC.

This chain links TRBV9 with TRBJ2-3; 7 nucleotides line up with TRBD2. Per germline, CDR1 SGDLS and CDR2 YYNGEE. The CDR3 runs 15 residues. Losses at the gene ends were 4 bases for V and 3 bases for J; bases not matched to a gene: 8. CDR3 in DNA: TGTGCCAGCAGCACCTTAGCGGGCTCTACAGATACGCAGTATTTT. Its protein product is CASSTLAGSTDTQYF.

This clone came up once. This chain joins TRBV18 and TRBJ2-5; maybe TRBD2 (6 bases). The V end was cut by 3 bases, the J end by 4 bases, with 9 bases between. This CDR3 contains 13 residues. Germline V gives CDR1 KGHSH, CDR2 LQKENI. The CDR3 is CASSPYGRETQYF. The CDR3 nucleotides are TGTGCCAGCTCACCTTACGGGAGAGAGACCCAGTACTTC.

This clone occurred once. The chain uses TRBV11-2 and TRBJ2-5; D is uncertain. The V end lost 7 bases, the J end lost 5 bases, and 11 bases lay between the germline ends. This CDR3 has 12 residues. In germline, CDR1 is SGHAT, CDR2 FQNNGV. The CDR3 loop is CASTSRRETQYF. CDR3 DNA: TGTGCCAGCACCTCCCGCCGGGAGACCCAGTACTTC.

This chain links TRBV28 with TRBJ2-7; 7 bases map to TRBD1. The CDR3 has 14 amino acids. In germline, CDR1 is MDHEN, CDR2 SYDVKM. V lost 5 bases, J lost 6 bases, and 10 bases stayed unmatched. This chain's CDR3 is CASSMGTVFREQYF. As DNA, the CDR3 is TGTGCCAGCAGTATGGGGACAGTCTTTCGCGAGCAGTACTTC.

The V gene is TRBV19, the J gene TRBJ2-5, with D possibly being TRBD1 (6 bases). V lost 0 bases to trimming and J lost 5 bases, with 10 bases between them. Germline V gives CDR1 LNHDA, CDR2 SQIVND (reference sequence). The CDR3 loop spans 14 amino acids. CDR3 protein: CASSIDFDRETQYF. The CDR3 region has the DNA TGTGCCAGTAGTATAGACTTTGACAGGGAGACCCAGTACTTC.

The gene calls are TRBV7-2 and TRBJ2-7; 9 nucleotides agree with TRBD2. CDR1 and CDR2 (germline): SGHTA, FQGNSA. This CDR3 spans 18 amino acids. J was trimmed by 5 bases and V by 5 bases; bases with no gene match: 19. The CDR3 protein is CASSLWGGRAQFRNEQYF. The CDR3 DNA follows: TGTGCCAGCAGCCTGTGGGGCGGGAGGGCCCAATTTAGGAACGAGCAGTACTTC.

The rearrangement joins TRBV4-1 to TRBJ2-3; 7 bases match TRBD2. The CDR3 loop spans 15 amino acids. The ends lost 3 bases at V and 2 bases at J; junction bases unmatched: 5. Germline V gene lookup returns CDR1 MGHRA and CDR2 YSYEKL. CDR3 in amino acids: CASSQAGRDTDTQYF. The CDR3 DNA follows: TGCGCCAGCAGCCAGGCGGGGAGGGACACAGATACGCAGTATTTT.

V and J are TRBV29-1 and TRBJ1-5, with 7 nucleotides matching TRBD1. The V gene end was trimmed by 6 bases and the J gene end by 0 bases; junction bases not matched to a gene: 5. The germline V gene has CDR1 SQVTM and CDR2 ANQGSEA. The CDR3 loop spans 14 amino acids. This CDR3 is CSVSGGYSNQPQHF. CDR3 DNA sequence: TGCAGCGTGTCAGGGGGGTATAGCAATCAGCCCCAGCATTTT. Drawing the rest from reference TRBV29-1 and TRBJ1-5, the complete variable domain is SAVISQKPSRDICQRGTSLTIQCQVDSQVTMMFWYRQQPGQSLTLIATANQGSEATYESGFVIDKFPISRPNLTFSTLTVSNMSPEDSSIYLCSVSGGYSNQPQHFGDGTRLSIL.

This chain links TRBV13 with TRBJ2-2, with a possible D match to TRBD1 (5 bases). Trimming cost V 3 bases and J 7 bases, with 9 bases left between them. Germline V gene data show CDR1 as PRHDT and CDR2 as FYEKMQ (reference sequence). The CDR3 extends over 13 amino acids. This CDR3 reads CASSFWGLGELFF. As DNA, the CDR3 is TGTGCCAGCAGCTTCTGGGGCCTCGGGGAGCTGTTTTTT.

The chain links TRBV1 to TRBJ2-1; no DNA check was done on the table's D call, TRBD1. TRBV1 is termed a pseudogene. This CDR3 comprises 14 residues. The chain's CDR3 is CTSSQLDRDNEQFF. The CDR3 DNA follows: TGCACCAGCAGCCAATTGGACAGGGACAATGAGCAGTTCTTC.

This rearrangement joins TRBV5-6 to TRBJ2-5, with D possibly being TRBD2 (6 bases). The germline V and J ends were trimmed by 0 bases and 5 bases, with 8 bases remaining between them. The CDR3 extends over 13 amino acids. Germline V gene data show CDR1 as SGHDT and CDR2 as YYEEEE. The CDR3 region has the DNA TGTGCCAGCAGCTTGGCCGGAGGGGAGACCCAGTACTTC. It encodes CASSLAGGETQYF. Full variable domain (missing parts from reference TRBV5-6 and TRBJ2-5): DAGVTQSPTHLIKTRGQQVTLRCSPKSGHDTVSWYQQALGQGPQFIFQYYEEEERQRGNFPDRFSGHQFPNYSSELNVNALLLGDSALYLCASSLAGGETQYFGPGTRLLVL.

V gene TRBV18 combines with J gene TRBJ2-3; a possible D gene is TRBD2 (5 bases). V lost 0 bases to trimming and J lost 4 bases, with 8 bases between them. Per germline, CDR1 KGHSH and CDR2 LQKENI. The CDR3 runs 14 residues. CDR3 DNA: TGTGCCAGCTCACCACCGCCGGGATCAGATACGCAGTATTTT. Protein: CASSPPPGSDTQYF.

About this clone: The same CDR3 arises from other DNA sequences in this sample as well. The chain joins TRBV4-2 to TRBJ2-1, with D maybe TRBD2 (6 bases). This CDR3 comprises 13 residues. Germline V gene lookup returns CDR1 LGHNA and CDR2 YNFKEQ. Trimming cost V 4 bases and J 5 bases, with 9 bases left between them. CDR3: CASSPRDNNEQFF. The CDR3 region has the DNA TGTGCCAGCAGCCCGCGGGATAACAATGAGCAGTTCTTC.

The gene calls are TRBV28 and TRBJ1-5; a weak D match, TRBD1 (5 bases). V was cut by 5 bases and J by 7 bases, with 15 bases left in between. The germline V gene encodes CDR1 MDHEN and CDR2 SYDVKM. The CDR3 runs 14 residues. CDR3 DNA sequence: TGTGCCAGCAGTCCGGGGAGGGACGGACAGCCCCAGCATTTT. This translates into CASSPGRDGQPQHF.

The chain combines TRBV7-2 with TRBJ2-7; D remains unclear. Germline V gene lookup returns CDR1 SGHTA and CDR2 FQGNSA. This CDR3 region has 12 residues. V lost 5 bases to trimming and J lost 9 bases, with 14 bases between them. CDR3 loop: CASSLVHSGQYF. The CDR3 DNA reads TGTGCCAGCAGCCTGGTTCATAGTGGGCAGTACTTC.

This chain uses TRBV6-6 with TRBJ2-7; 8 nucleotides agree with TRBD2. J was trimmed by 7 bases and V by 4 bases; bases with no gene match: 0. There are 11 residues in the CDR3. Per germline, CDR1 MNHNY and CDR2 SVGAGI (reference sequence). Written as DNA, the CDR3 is TGTGCCAGCAGTTCGGGGGGGGAGCAGTACTTC. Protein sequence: CASSSGGEQYF.

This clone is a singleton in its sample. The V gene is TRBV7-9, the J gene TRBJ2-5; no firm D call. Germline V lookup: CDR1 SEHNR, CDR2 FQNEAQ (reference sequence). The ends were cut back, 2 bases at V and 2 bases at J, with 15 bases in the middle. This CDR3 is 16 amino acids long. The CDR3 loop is CASSLPPTYKQETQYF. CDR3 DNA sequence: TGTGCCAGCAGCTTACCCCCCACATACAAGCAAGAGACCCAGTACTTC.

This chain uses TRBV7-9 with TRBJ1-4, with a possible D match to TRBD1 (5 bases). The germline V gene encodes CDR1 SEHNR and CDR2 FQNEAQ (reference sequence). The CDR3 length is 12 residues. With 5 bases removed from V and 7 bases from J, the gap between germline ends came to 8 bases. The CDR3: CASSLGAEKLFF. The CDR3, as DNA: TGTGCCAGCAGCCTAGGGGCTGAAAAACTGTTTTTT. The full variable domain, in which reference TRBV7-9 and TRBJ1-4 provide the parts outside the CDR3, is DTGVSQNPRHKITKRGQNVTFRCDPISEHNRLYWYRQTLGQGPEFLTYFQNEAQLEKSRLLSDRFSAERPKGSFSTLEIQRTEQGDSAMYLCASSLGAEKLFFGSGTQLSVL.

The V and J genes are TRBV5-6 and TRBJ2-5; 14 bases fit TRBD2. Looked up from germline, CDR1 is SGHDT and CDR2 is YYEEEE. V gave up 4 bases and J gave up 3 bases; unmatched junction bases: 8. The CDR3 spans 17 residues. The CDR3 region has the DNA TGTGCCAGCAGCCAGAGACTAGCGGGAGGGCCAGAAGAGACCCAGTACTTC. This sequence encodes CASSQRLAGGPEETQYF.

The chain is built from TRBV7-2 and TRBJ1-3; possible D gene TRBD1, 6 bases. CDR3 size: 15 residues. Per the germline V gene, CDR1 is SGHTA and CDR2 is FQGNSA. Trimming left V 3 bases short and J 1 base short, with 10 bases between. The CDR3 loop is CASSLRGGSGNTIYF. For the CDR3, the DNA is TGTGCCAGCAGCTTGAGGGGGGGTTCTGGAAACACCATATATTTT.